The rows below give T cell receptor beta chains drawn from one sample of a study of blood T cell repertoires in COVID-19. TCRdb keeps only in-frame clones here, not all; method: immunoSEQ multiplex PCR. This repertoire shows about 190,000 clones, roughly 80% found once; its top ten account for more than 2.5%. Sequencing input: PBMCs or T cells enriched from blood (not recorded which). These receptors were collected from a woman in her thirties who had recovered from COVID-19. CDR3s include the opening cysteine and the closing phenylalanine or tryptophan. A D gene is named only where the DNA matches it firmly. Part of the rows lack a size; the others show once, few, many or a class for expanded clones.

.	.	TRBV5-1	TRBJ2-5	CASSLVEVQETQYF	TGCGCCAGCAGCTTGGTAGAAGTCCAAGAGACCCAGTACTTC
TRBD2	.	TRBV27	TRBJ2-3	CASSLRSLAGGDTQYF	TGTGCCAGCAGTTTAAGGTCGCTAGCGGGGGGAGATACGCAGTATTTT
TRBD1	.	TRBV18	TRBJ1-2	CASSPGQGSVDGYTF	TGTGCCAGCTCACCGGGACAGGGGAGTGTTGATGGCTACACCTTC
.	.	TRBV9	TRBJ2-7	CASSVEPAAYEQYF	TGTGCCAGCAGCGTAGAACCGGCGGCCTACGAGCAGTACTTC
TRBD1	.	TRBV7-9	TRBJ1-4	CASIQGSNEKLFF	TGTGCCAGCATACAGGGGTCTAATGAAAAACTGTTTTTT
.	.	TRBV18	TRBJ2-1	CASSPPKGSNSYNEQFF	TGTGCCAGCTCACCACCTAAAGGGAGCAACTCCTACAATGAGCAGTTCTTC
.	many	TRBV7-3	TRBJ2-5	CASSTGTFQETQYF	TGTGCCAGCAGCACCGGGACTTTTCAAGAGACCCAGTACTTC
TRBD2	.	TRBV7-3	TRBJ2-5	CASRRPRLAGLETQYF	TGTGCCAGCAGACGTCCCCGACTAGCGGGTTTAGAGACCCAGTACTTC
.	few	TRBV14	TRBJ2-3	CASSRGQTSDTQYF	TGTGCCAGCAGCCGAGGACAGACCTCAGATACGCAGTATTTT
TRBD1	once	TRBV11-2	TRBJ2-3	CASSSRIDRGHRDTQYF	TGTGCCAGCAGCTCTCGGATCGACAGGGGGCATAGAGATACGCAGTATTTT
.	few	TRBV19	TRBJ1-5	CASSSGGSSGNQPQHF	TGTGCCAGTAGTTCGGGGGGCTCGAGTGGCAATCAGCCCCAGCATTTT
TRBD2	.	TRBV3-1/TRBV3-2	TRBJ2-1	CASSPRERGGQFF	TGTGCCAGCAGCCCCCGGGAGCGGGGGGGTCAGTTCTTC
TRBD2	.	TRBV29-1	TRBJ2-1	CSVTSGSTYNEQFF	TGCAGCGTAACTAGCGGGAGCACCTACAATGAGCAGTTCTTC
.	.	TRBV7-6	TRBJ2-1	CASSLGSGYEQFF	TGTGCCAGCAGCTTAGGTTCAGGGTATGAGCAGTTCTTC
TRBD1	once	TRBV7-2	TRBJ1-1	CASSLGVWQGVHAFF	TGTGCCAGCAGCCTAGGGGTCTGGCAGGGGGTCCATGCTTTCTTT
.	.	TRBV5-1	TRBJ2-5	CASSPLATGQETQYF	TGCGCCAGCAGCCCCCTCGCAACGGGCCAAGAGACCCAGTACTTC
.	.	TRBV12-5	TRBJ2-5	CASGPPGETQYF	TGTGCTAGTGGTCCTCCAGGGGAGACCCAGTACTTC
TRBD1	.	TRBV7-9	TRBJ2-7	CASSTHRGTYEQYF	TGTGCCAGCAGCACACACAGGGGCACCTACGAGCAGTACTTC
.	.	TRBV29-1	TRBJ1-2	CSVHTTTNYGYTF	TGCAGCGTACACACCACGACTAACTATGGCTACACCTTC
.	.	TRBV13	TRBJ1-3	CASREGNTIYF	TGTGCCAGCAGGGAGGGGAACACCATATATTTT
TRBD2	.	TRBV18	TRBJ2-1	CASSPPRLAGGYNEQFF	TGTGCCAGCTCACCCCCTCGACTAGCGGGGGGATACAATGAGCAGTTCTTC
.	once	TRBV5-6	TRBJ2-2	CASSLFAPGELFF	TGTGCCAGCAGCTTGTTTGCGCCCGGGGAGCTGTTTTTT
.	.	TRBV6-2/TRBV6-3	TRBJ1-5	CASSRTVKRAGQPQHF	TGTGCCAGCAGCCGGACTGTGAAGAGGGCGGGTCAGCCCCAGCATTTT
TRBD1	.	TRBV2	TRBJ1-2	CASSLGGQGIGYGYTF	TGTGCCAGCAGCCTGGGAGGACAGGGCATCGGCTATGGCTACACCTTC
TRBD2	.	TRBV10-2	TRBJ2-5	CASSGTSETQYF	TGCGCCAGCAGTGGGACTAGTGAGACCCAGTACTTC
.	.	TRBV19	TRBJ1-1	CASSITWSGNTEAFF	TGTGCCAGTAGTATTACGTGGTCGGGAAACACTGAAGCTTTCTTT
.	.	TRBV18	TRBJ2-7	CASSPPLSYEQYF	TGTGCCAGCTCACCACCCCTTTCCTACGAGCAGTACTTC
TRBD2	.	TRBV3-1/TRBV3-2	TRBJ2-3	CASSPPTGEASGKTDTQYF	TGTGCCAGCAGCCCACCAACAGGTGAGGCTAGCGGGAAGACAGATACGCAGTATTTT
.	.	TRBV27	TRBJ1-6	CASHVTSQTVGNFNSPLHF	TGTGCCAGCCACGTAACGAGTCAAACAGTCGGGAATTTTAATTCACCCCTCCACTTT
TRBD1	.	TRBV3-1/TRBV3-2	TRBJ1-2	CASSPGQLIYGYTF	TGTGCCAGCAGCCCGGGACAGCTAATCTATGGCTACACCTTC
TRBD2	.	TRBV10-3	TRBJ2-1	CAISDGLASGTHEQFF	TGTGCCATCAGTGATGGTCTGGCTAGCGGGACTCATGAGCAGTTCTTC
TRBD1	.	TRBV4-1	TRBJ1-5	CASSQHLGQGDNQPQHF	TGCGCCAGCAGCCAACACCTGGGACAGGGTGATAATCAGCCCCAGCATTTT
TRBD1	.	TRBV19	TRBJ1-2	CASSIGPTGGRYGYTF	TGTGCCAGTAGTATAGGCCCCACAGGGGGCAGGTATGGCTACACCTTC
.	.	TRBV3-1/TRBV3-2	TRBJ1-1	CASSPRQMNTEAFF	TGTGCCAGCAGCCCCAGACAGATGAACACTGAAGCTTTCTTT
.	.	TRBV5-1	TRBJ1-6	CASSLGGRGYNSPLHF	TGCGCCAGCAGCTTGGGGGGGCGCGGCTATAATTCACCCCTCCACTTT
.	.	TRBV9	TRBJ1-2	CASSVGRTANYGYTF	TGTGCCAGCAGCGTAGGTCGAACAGCTAACTATGGCTACACCTTC
.	.	TRBV5-1	TRBJ2-2	CASSRGTENTGELFF	TGCGCCAGCAGCCGGGGGACGGAGAACACCGGGGAGCTGTTTTTT
.	.	TRBV7-9	TRBJ2-5	CASSRTDKGTQYF	TGTGCCAGCAGCCGGACAGACAAAGGGACCCAGTACTTC
TRBD2	.	TRBV27	TRBJ2-7	CASKTVTSGRGSYEQYF	TGTGCCAGCAAAACAGTTACTAGCGGGAGGGGAAGCTACGAGCAGTACTTC
.	.	TRBV24-1	TRBJ1-1	CATSDQGRDTEAFF	TGTGCCACCAGTGATCAGGGGCGGGACACTGAAGCTTTCTTT
.	.	TRBV7-2	TRBJ2-6	CASSLDRVWAGANVLTF	TGTGCCAGCAGCTTAGATCGGGTTTGGGCTGGGGCCAACGTCCTGACTTTC
TRBD1	once	TRBV5-1	TRBJ1-2	CASSVDRGNSYTF	TGCGCCAGCAGCGTGGACAGGGGAAACAGCTACACCTTC
TRBD1	.	TRBV5-4	TRBJ2-2	CASSLRTGPTGELFF	TGTGCCAGCAGCTTGAGGACAGGGCCGACCGGGGAGCTGTTTTTT
.	.	TRBV5-1	TRBJ1-2	CASSLEGSKGGYTF	TGCGCCAGCAGCTTGGAAGGTTCCAAGGGGGGCTACACCTTC
.	once	TRBV2	TRBJ2-1	CASSERQDYNEQFF	TGTGCCAGCAGTGAGCGACAGGACTACAATGAGCAGTTCTTC
.	.	TRBV5-1	TRBJ2-3	CASSLEQILTDTQYF	TGCGCCAGCAGCTTGGAACAGATCCTCACAGATACGCAGTATTTT
TRBD1	once	TRBV28	TRBJ1-4	CASSFRDRGNYEKLFF	TGTGCCAGCAGTTTCCGGGACAGGGGTAACTATGAAAAACTGTTTTTT
TRBD1	once	TRBV11-2	TRBJ2-7	CASSLLSGQVAHEQYF	TGTGCCAGCAGCTTACTCTCAGGACAGGTTGCCCACGAGCAGTACTTC
TRBD2	.	TRBV5-1	TRBJ2-2	CASSYGTSGTGELFF	TGCGCCAGCAGCTACGGGACTAGCGGCACCGGGGAGCTGTTTTTT
TRBD1	.	TRBV18	TRBJ1-2	CASSPDRVGGYTF	TGTGCCAGCTCACCGGACAGGGTCGGCGGCTACACCTTC
.	.	TRBV6-5	TRBJ1-1	CASSYAAGMNTEAFF	TGTGCCAGCAGTTACGCGGCAGGGATGAACACTGAAGCTTTCTTT
TRBD2	once	TRBV5-5	TRBJ2-1	CASSLEAGVVNEQFF	TGTGCCAGCAGCTTGGAGGCGGGGGTCGTCAATGAGCAGTTCTTC
.	.	TRBV5-1	TRBJ1-6	CASSLTGLYNSPLHF	TGCGCCAGCAGCTTGACAGGCCTCTATAATTCACCCCTCCACTTT